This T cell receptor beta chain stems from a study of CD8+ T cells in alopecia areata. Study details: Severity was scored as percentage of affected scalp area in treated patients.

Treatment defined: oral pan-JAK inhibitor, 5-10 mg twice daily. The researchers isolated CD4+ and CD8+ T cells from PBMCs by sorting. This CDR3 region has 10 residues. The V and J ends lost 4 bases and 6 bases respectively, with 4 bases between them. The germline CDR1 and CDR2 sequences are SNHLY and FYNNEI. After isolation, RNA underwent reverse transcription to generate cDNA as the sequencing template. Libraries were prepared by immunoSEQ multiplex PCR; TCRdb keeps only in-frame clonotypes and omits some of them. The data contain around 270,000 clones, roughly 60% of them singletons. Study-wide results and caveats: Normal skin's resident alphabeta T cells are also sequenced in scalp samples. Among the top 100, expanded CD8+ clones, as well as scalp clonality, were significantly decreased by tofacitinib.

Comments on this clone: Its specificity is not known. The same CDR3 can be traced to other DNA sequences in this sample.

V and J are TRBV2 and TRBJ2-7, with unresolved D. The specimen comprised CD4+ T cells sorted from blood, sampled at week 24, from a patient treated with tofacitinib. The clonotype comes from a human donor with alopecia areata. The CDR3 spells CASSGGEQYF. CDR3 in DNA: TGTGCCAGCAGTGGGGGCGAGCAGTACTTC.